These T cell receptor beta chains were read from a single sample in a study of graft-versus-host responses after intestinal transplantation. Measured with immunoSEQ multiplex PCR; TCRdb has only the in-frame clones, and not every one. The sample contains some 31,000 clones, around 94% of which appear only once. The sample here was PBMCs, taken roughly 62 days after intestinal transplant. The receptor source for this set is a human patient who received an intestinal transplant, so some T cells may come from the graft donor. CDR3s include the opening cysteine and the closing phenylalanine or tryptophan. The D gene is left open where the match is weak. Size is omitted from some rows. Given values are once, few, many or a class for expanded clones.

NA	NA	TRBV2	TRBJ2-3	TGTGCCAGCAGTGATGGGTGGGAGATCGTAACAGATACGCAGTATTTT	CASSDGWEIVTDTQYF
NA	NA	TRBV11-2	TRBJ2-7	TGTGCCAGCAGCTTCGGATTCCCCTCCTACGAGCAGTACTTC	CASSFGFPSYEQYF
once	NA	TRBV27	TRBJ2-5	TGTGCCAGCAGTTTATTATGGGGCGGGCGGGCCCAAGAGACCCAGTACTTC	CASSLLWGGRAQETQYF
NA	NA	TRBV28	TRBJ2-7	TGTGCCAGCAGAGGGGGAGGAGGACTCTCCTACGAGCAGTACTTC	CASRGGGGLSYEQYF
NA	NA	TRBV6-1	TRBJ2-3	TGTGCCAGCAGTGAGTTAGGAGGGACAGATACGCAGTATTTT	CASSELGGTDTQYF
NA	TRBD1	TRBV15	TRBJ1-2	TGTGCCACCAGCAGACCCGTGGACAGGGCTTACTATGGCTACACCTTC	CATSRPVDRAYYGYTF
NA	TRBD1	TRBV10-3	TRBJ1-1	TGTGCCACACGGACAGGGCTGAACACTGAAGCTTTCTTT	CATRTGLNTEAFF
NA	TRBD2	TRBV4-2	TRBJ2-1	TGTGCCAGCAGCCAAGCTAGCGGGCGAAGCTCCTACAATGAGCAGTTCTTC	CASSQASGRSSYNEQFF
NA	NA	TRBV6-1	TRBJ1-1	TGTGCCGCCATCCGGGTCTCCAACAGAATCACTGAAGCTTTCTTT	CAAIRVSNRITEAFF
NA	NA	TRBV30	TRBJ1-1	TGTGCCTGGAGTGTACGTGGGGGGCATATGACTGAAGCTTTCTTT	CAWSVRGGHMTEAFF
NA	NA	TRBV10-3	TRBJ2-7	TGTGCCATCAGTGACGCGGGAATCGGCGAGCAGTACTTC	CAISDAGIGEQYF
NA	TRBD2	TRBV11-2	TRBJ2-1	TGTGCCAGCAGCTTAGGACTAGCGGGGGACAATGAGCAGTTCTTC	CASSLGLAGDNEQFF
NA	NA	TRBV13	TRBJ2-7	TGTGCCAGCAGCTTACAAGGCCAATCCCTCTACGAGCAGTACTTC	CASSLQGQSLYEQYF
once	NA	TRBV14	TRBJ1-2	TGTGCCAGCAGCCACTTCGGCTGGGGCTACACCTTC	CASSHFGWGYTF
NA	NA	TRBV27	TRBJ1-2	TGTGCCAGCAGTTTATCCCCCCTTTATGGCTACACCTTC	CASSLSPLYGYTF
NA	TRBD2	TRBV4-1	TRBJ2-3	TGCGCCAGCAGCCATAGGCCTAGCGGTACAGATACGCAGTATTTT	CASSHRPSGTDTQYF
NA	NA	TRBV2	TRBJ1-1	TGTGCCAGCAGGGACAACCTGAACACTGAAGCTTTCTTT	CASRDNLNTEAFF
once	NA	TRBV7-9	TRBJ1-2	TGTGCCAGCAGCTTAGACGTATATAACTATGGCTACACCTTC	CASSLDVYNYGYTF
NA	TRBD2	TRBV2	TRBJ2-1	TGTGCCAGCAGTGATTTGGCGGGGGCCTACAATGAGCAGTTCTTC	CASSDLAGAYNEQFF
NA	NA	TRBV4-1	TRBJ1-1	TGCGCCAGCAGCCAAGATCCGACAGGTTTGAACACTGAAGCTTTCTTT	CASSQDPTGLNTEAFF
NA	TRBD1	TRBV7-6	TRBJ2-7	TGTGCCAGCAGCTTAGGTGCGACAGGGTACGAGCAGTACTTC	CASSLGATGYEQYF
NA	NA	TRBV27	TRBJ2-5	TGTGCCAGCAGTTCTTCCCCGCTTTTCCCCGGGGAGACCCAGTACTTC	CASSSSPLFPGETQYF
NA	TRBD1	TRBV10-1	TRBJ2-3	TGCGCCAGCAGTCCTGACAGGGCCACAGATACGCAGTATTTT	CASSPDRATDTQYF